The rows below give T cell receptor beta chains drawn from one sample of a study of blood T cell repertoires in COVID-19. Sequencing was performed with immunoSEQ multiplex PCR; in TCRdb, only in-frame clones are kept and a portion is missing. The sample includes 200,000 to 300,000 clones, approximately 80% of them seen just once. The source material was peripheral blood. These receptors originate from an elderly woman with COVID-19, enrolled during active disease. CDR3s include the opening cysteine and the closing phenylalanine or tryptophan. The D gene is left open where the match is weak. Clone size appears in some rows only: once, few, many, or a class for an expanded clone.

size	J	V	length	D	CDR3	DNA
NA	TRBJ1-1	TRBV6-4	15	NA	CASRRQAVMNTEAFF	TGTGCCAGCAGGAGACAGGCTGTTATGAACACTGAAGCTTTCTTT
NA	TRBJ2-1	TRBV19	16	TRBD2	CASSIEERLAGSEMVF	TGTGCCAGTAGTATAGAAGAGAGGCTAGCGGGATCCGAGATGGTCTTC
once	TRBJ1-1	TRBV7-9	14	NA	CASSQARQNTEAFF	TGTGCCAGCAGCCAGGCGAGACAGAACACTGAAGCTTTCTTT
NA	TRBJ2-7	TRBV29-1	11	TRBD2	CSVGAGAEQYF	TGCAGCGTTGGGGCGGGAGCCGAGCAGTACTTC
NA	TRBJ2-1	TRBV7-2	14	NA	CASRTSGGGNEQFF	TGTGCCAGCCGGACGTCTGGGGGCGGGAATGAGCAGTTCTTC
NA	TRBJ2-5	TRBV5-1	13	NA	CASSLDGQETQYF	TGCGCCAGCAGCTTGGACGGCCAAGAGACCCAGTACTTC
NA	TRBJ1-5	TRBV23-1	17	TRBD1	CASPFDRGLGGNQPQHF	TGCGCCAGCCCCTTTGACAGGGGGCTCGGAGGCAATCAGCCCCAGCATTTT
NA	TRBJ2-3	TRBV19	16	TRBD1	CASTPSGRGFPDTQYF	TGTGCCAGTACCCCCTCGGGCAGGGGGTTCCCAGATACGCAGTATTTT
NA	TRBJ1-3	TRBV6-6	15	NA	CASSYGQGGGNTIYF	TGTGCCAGCAGTTACGGGCAGGGAGGAGGAAACACCATATATTTT
NA	TRBJ2-5	TRBV24-1	18	TRBD1	CATSDPRTGPYAQETQYF	TGTGCCACCAGTGATCCGCGGACAGGGCCCTACGCACAAGAGACCCAGTACTTC
once	TRBJ2-1	TRBV3-1/TRBV3-2	14	NA	CASSQSGGYNEQFF	TGTGCCAGCAGCCAATCGGGTGGGTACAATGAGCAGTTCTTC
NA	TRBJ2-3	TRBV10-3	14	NA	CAISVEGGSDTQYF	TGTGCCATCAGTGTAGAAGGAGGGTCAGATACGCAGTATTTT
NA	TRBJ2-7	TRBV29-1	11	NA	CSVESGYEQYF	TGCAGCGTTGAGAGCGGCTACGAGCAGTACTTC
NA	TRBJ1-5	TRBV2	14	NA	CASSSLQGNQPQHF	TGTGCCAGCAGTTCACTCCAGGGCAATCAGCCCCAGCATTTT
NA	TRBJ2-7	TRBV3-1/TRBV3-2	15	TRBD2	CASSRASGSTYEQYF	TGTGCCAGCAGCCGCGCTAGCGGGAGCACCTACGAGCAGTACTTC
NA	TRBJ2-5	TRBV9	13	NA	CASSVQGTETQYF	TGTGCCAGCAGCGTGCAGGGAACAGAGACCCAGTACTTC
NA	TRBJ1-2	TRBV13	16	NA	CASSVGGIGLPYGYTF	TGTGCCAGCAGCGTAGGCGGAATTGGGCTCCCCTATGGCTACACCTTC
few	TRBJ2-3	TRBV7-9	17	TRBD2	CASSPRLAGGGTDTQYF	TGTGCCAGCAGCCCTCGACTAGCGGGAGGGGGCACAGATACGCAGTATTTT
NA	TRBJ1-4	TRBV4-1	14	TRBD1	CASRPGQGPEKLFF	TGCGCCAGCAGACCGGGACAGGGCCCTGAAAAACTGTTTTTT
NA	TRBJ2-1	TRBV19	16	TRBD2	CASTNPGGTSGKGQFF	TGTGCCAGTACCAACCCCGGCGGGACTAGCGGGAAGGGGCAGTTCTTC
NA	TRBJ2-1	TRBV19	13	NA	CAARGGSYNEQFF	TGTGCCGCACGAGGGGGCTCCTACAATGAGCAGTTCTTC
NA	TRBJ2-6	TRBV19	17	TRBD1	CASSEGQGYSGANVLTF	TGTGCCAGTAGTGAGGGACAGGGATACTCTGGGGCCAACGTCCTGACTTTC
NA	TRBJ2-1	TRBV5-1	15	TRBD2	CASSHPGLAGDGSLF	TGCGCCAGCAGCCACCCAGGACTAGCGGGGGATGGGAGCCTCTTC
NA	TRBJ1-2	TRBV4-3	15	NA	CASSQDQGTGDGYTF	TGCGCCAGCAGCCAAGATCAGGGTACCGGCGACGGCTACACCTTC
once	TRBJ2-3	TRBV5-1	16	TRBD2	CASSLEGGGVTDTQYF	TGCGCCAGCAGCTTGGAAGGCGGGGGGGTCACAGATACGCAGTATTTT
NA	TRBJ2-4	TRBV5-3	15	TRBD1	CARSLWLTGLNIQYF	TGTGCCAGAAGCTTGTGGCTGACAGGGCTAAACATTCAGTACTTC
NA	TRBJ1-6	TRBV19	13	TRBD1	CASKDRGGSPLHF	TGTGCCAGCAAAGACAGGGGCGGGTCACCCCTCCACTTT
NA	TRBJ1-2	TRBV19	14	NA	CANPTPSGDYGYTF	TGTGCCAACCCGACTCCATCAGGGGACTATGGCTACACCTTC
NA	TRBJ2-3	TRBV6-4	14	TRBD2	CASSEGLAGHTQYF	TGTGCCAGCAGCGAAGGACTAGCGGGGCATACGCAGTATTTT
NA	TRBJ2-5	TRBV5-1	14	TRBD1	CASSTGQSWETQYF	TGCGCCAGCTCCACGGGACAGTCTTGGGAGACCCAGTACTTC
NA	TRBJ2-1	TRBV7-9	14	NA	CASSLTGVSNEQFF	TGTGCCAGCAGCTTAACGGGAGTAAGCAATGAGCAGTTCTTC
few	TRBJ1-4	TRBV4-1	14	TRBD1	CASSHRGASEKLFF	TGCGCCAGCAGCCACAGGGGGGCCTCTGAAAAACTGTTTTTT
NA	TRBJ1-6	TRBV30	16	NA	CAWGSMLSGRGSPLHF	TGTGCCTGGGGGTCGATGCTGTCTGGGAGGGGGTCACCCCTCCACTTT